This T cell receptor (beta chain) is drawn from a study of blood T cell repertoires in COVID-19. Study information: Collection of acute and convalescent COVID-19 samples took place in the United States, Italy and Spain. T cells, B-cell-depleted T cells, or PBMCs supplied cDNA or gDNA.

Trimming left V 0 bases short and J 5 bases short, with 10 bases between. CDR3 length: 14 amino acids. CDR1 and CDR2 (germline): MGHRA, YSYEKL. The protocol was immunoSEQ multiplex PCR, while the TCRdb copy is restricted to in-frame clones and leaves out a portion. The sample lists about 34,000 clones, almost 80% occurring once. Sample: peripheral blood. The TCR sequence derives from a woman in her sixties with acute or convalescent COVID-19. This chain connects TRBV4-1 to TRBJ1-2; D call uncertain. In DNA form, the CDR3 reads TGCGCCAGCAGCCAAGATCTGAGAGCATATGGCTACACCTTC. Its protein product is CASSQDLRAYGYTF.